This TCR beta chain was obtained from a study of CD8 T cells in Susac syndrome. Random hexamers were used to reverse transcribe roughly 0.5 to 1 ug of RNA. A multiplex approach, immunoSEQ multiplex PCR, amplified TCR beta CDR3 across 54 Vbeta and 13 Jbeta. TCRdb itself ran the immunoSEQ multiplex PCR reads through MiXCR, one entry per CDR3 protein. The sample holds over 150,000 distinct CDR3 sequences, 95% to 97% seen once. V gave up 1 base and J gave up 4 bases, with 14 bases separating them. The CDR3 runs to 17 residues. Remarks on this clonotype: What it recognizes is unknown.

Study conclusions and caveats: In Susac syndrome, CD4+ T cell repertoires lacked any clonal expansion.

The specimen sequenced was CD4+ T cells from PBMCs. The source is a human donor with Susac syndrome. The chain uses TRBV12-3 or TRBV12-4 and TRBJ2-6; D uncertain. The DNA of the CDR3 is TGTGCCAGCAGTTTAGGGTCCCGGAAAGTAGGGGCCAACGTCCTGACTTTC. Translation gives CASSLGSRKVGANVLTF.